This T cell receptor (beta chain) was identified in a study of cytomegalovirus exposure and HLA in healthy donors. Turning to this clone: Its antigen is not identified.

A multiplex PCR was run with 60 Vbeta primers and 13 Jbeta primers. Per the original data handling: An analysis performed later counted roughly 80 million unique TCR beta chains (approximately 10 million of them shared). The assay was immunoSEQ multiplex PCR, and TCRdb's table has in-frame clones only and misses some. The V and J calls and clone size are taken from that table; D and trimming were inferred from the DNA. The profile shows 95,000 to 150,000 clones, 75% to 90% of them singletons. After removal of 3 bases from V and 1 base from J, the junction contained 1 base not matched to a gene. The germline V gene has CDR1 MNHNS and CDR2 SASEGT. This CDR3 is 14 amino acids long. General study results and limits: Among immune exposure information, only CMV serostatus was available.

The chain combines TRBV6-1 with TRBJ2-7; 9 nucleotides match TRBD1. The sequenced sample was PBMCs. This TCR derives from a man in his thirties or forties in good health and CMV-seropositive. The CDR3 region has the DNA TGTGCCAGCAGTGAGGGGACAGGGTCCTACGAGCAGTACTTC. Encoded protein: CASSEGTGSYEQYF.